The subject of this entry is one TCR beta chain. The antigen remains undetermined. V shed 6 bases, J shed 7 bases, and the junction held 13 bases outside the gene matches. The CDR3 contains 15 residues. Germline lookup yields CDR1 MRHNA and CDR2 SNTAGT. 60 Vbeta and 13 Jbeta primers were used in PCR. Using immunoSEQ multiplex PCR, the repertoire was profiled, and TCRdb retains in-frame clones only, with some absent. The sample has a few hundred thousand clones; approximately 80% are singletons. These data are taken from a study of cytomegalovirus exposure and HLA in healthy donors. Overall study findings and caveats: Among immune exposure information, only CMV serostatus was available. With DRB1 most and HLA-C fewest, TCR association rates differed between HLA loci in a later analysis.

This receptor was taken from a woman aged 55 to 70 in good health and CMV-seropositive. This chain joins TRBV6-4 and TRBJ2-7; 9 nucleotides align to TRBD1. The sequenced material came from PBMCs. The CDR3 DNA follows: TGTGCCAGCAGCTCCCATTGGACAGGGGAAGAAGAGCAGTACTTC. Protein product: CASSSHWTGEEEQYF.